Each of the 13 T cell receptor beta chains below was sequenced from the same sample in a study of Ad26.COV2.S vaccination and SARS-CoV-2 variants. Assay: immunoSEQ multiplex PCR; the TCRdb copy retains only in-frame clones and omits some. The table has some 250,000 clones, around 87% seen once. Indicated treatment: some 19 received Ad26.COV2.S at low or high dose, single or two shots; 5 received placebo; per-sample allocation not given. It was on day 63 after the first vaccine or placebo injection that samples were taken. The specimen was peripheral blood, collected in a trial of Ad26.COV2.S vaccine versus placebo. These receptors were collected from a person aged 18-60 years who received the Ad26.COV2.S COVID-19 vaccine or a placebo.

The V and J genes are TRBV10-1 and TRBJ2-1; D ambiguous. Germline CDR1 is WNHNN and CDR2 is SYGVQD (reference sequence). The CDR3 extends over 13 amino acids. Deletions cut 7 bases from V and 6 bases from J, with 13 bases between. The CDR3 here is CASTTLAFNEQFF. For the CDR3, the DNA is TGCGCCAGCACGACGTTAGCCTTCAATGAGCAGTTCTTC.

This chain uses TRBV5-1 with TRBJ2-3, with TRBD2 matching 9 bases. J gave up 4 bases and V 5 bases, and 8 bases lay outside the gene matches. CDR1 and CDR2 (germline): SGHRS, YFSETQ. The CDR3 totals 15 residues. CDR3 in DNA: TGCGCCAGCAGTCTTACTAGCGGGTTCCCAGATACGCAGTATTTT. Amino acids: CASSLTSGFPDTQYF.

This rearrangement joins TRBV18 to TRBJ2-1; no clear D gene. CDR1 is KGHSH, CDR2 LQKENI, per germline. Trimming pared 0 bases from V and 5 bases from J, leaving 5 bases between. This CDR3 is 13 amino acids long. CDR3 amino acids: CASSPPTNNEQFF. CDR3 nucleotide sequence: TGTGCCAGCTCACCACCAACTAACAATGAGCAGTTCTTC.

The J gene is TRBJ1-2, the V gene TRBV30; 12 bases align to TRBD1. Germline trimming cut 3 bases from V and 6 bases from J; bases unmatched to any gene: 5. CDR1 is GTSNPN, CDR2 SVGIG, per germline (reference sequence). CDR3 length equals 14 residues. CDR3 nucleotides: TGTGCCTGGAGCCCGGGACAGGGGGCGAATGGCTACACCTTC. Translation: CAWSPGQGANGYTF.

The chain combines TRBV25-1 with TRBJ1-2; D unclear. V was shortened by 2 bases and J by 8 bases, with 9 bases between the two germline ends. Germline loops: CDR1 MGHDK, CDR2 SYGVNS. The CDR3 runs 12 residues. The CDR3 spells CASSETAGGYTF. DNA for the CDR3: TGTGCCAGCAGTGAAACCGCCGGGGGCTACACCTTC.

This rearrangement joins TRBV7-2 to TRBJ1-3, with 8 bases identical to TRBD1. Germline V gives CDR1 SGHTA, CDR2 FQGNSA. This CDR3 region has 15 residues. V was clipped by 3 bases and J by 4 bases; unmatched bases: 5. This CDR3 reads CASSLTAGGGNTIYF. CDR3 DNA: TGTGCCAGCAGCTTGACGGCAGGGGGCGGAAACACCATATATTTT.

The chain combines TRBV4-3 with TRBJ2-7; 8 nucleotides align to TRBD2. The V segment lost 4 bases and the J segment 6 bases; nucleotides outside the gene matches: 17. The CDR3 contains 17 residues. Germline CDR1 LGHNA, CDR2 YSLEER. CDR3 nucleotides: TGCGCCAGCAGCCCAACCCAGACTAGCGCGGTTGTCGGCGAGCAGTACTTC. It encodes CASSPTQTSAVVGEQYF.

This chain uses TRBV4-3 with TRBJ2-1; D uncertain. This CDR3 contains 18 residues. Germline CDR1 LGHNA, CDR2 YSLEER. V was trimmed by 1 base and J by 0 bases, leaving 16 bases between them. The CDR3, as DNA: TGCGCCAGCAGCCAAGCCCCAGCAGGCGCTAGCTCCTACAATGAGCAGTTCTTC. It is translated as CASSQAPAGASSYNEQFF.

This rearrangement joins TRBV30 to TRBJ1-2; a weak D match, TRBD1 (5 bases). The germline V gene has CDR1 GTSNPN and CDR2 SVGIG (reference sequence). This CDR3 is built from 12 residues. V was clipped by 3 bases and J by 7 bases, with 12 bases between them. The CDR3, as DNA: TGTGCCTGGAGGCAGGGCGTTGCTGGCTACACCTTC. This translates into CAWRQGVAGYTF.

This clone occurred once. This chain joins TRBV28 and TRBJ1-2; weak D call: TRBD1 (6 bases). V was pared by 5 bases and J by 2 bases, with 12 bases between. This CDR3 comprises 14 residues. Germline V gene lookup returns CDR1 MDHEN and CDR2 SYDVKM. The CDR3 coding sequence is TGTGCCAGCAGTCCCTGGGGGGGCAACTATGGCTACACCTTC. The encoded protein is CASSPWGGNYGYTF.

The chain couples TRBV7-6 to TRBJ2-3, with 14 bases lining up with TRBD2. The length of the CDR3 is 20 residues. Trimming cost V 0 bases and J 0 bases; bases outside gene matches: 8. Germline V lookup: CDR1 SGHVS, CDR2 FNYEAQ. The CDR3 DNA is TGTGCCAGCAGCTTAGCCCTCGGACTAGCGGGGGGACCGAGCACAGATACGCAGTATTTT. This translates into CASSLALGLAGGPSTDTQYF.

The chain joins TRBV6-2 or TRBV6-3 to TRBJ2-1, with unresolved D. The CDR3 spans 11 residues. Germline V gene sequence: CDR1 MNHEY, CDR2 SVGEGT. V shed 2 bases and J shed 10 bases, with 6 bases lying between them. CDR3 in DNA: TGTGCCAGCAGTTACGGGGTGGAGCAGTTCTTC. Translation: CASSYGVEQFF.

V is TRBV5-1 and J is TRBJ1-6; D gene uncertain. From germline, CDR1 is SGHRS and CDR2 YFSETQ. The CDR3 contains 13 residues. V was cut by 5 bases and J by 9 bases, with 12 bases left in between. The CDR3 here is CASRQEQSSPLHF. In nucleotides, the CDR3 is TGCGCCAGCAGGCAGGAACAGAGTTCACCCCTCCACTTT.